This TCR beta chain was identified in a study of cytomegalovirus exposure and HLA in healthy donors. Study-wide points: Researchers reported in a later analysis that a missense DCLRE1C variant was tied to TCR beta V- and J-gene trimming. According to an earlier analysis, most TCR beta V segments yielded productive rearrangements about 87% or about 30% of the time. Per a later analysis, about 15,000 TCR beta sequences showed association with HLA alleles at 0.05 false discovery rate.

The length of the CDR3 is 15 residues. CDR1 is SGDLS, CDR2 YYNGEE, per germline. The V and J ends lost 2 bases and 2 bases, in that order; junction bases with no gene match: 4. The PCR used 60 Vbeta and 13 Jbeta primers. Measured with immunoSEQ multiplex PCR; TCRdb has only the in-frame clones, and not every one. The sample consists of over 95,000 clones, about 78% of them appearing once. In regard to this clone: The target antigen is unknown.

The chain employs TRBV9 and TRBJ2-7; the match to TRBD1 covers 10 bases. This receptor was obtained from a middle-aged man in good health and CMV-seronegative. The sequenced sample was PBMCs. The CDR3 DNA reads TGTGCCAGCAGCGTTTGGACAGGGGGTGCCTACGAGCAGTACTTC. This codes for CASSVWTGGAYEQYF. The full variable domain, in which reference TRBV9 and TRBJ2-7 provide the parts outside the CDR3, is DSGVTQTPKHLITATGQRVTLRCSPRSGDLSVYWYQQSLDQGLQFLIQYYNGEERAKGNILERFSAQQFPDLHSELNLSSLELGDSALYFCASSVWTGGAYEQYFGPGTRLTVT.